These T cell receptor beta chains were read from a single sample in a study of cytomegalovirus exposure and HLA in healthy donors. Some clones are missing from TCRdb's copy, which holds only in-frame ones; the method was immunoSEQ multiplex PCR. The sample yields about 160,000 clones, around 80% seen once. The sample was PBMCs. The source is a male donor in good health and CMV-seropositive. CDR3s include the opening cysteine and the closing phenylalanine or tryptophan. Each record gives: J gene, D gene, clone size, V gene, CDR3 protein, CDR3 DNA. D genes are given only for firm matches. Expanded clones are given a class, and other clones once, few, many or no size at all.

>TRBJ1-2|.|.|TRBV19
CASRSGQLYGYTF
TGTGCCAGTAGGAGCGGCCAGCTATATGGCTACACCTTC
>TRBJ2-7|.|.|TRBV28
CASRSGIYEQYF
TGTGCCAGCAGGTCGGGGATCTACGAGCAGTACTTC
>TRBJ2-1|TRBD2|.|TRBV13
CASSAAGTSGSKFF
TGTGCCAGCAGCGCCGCCGGGACTAGCGGGAGTAAGTTCTTC
>TRBJ2-7|.|.|TRBV2
CASSDTQGSREQYF
TGTGCCAGCAGTGATACGCAGGGGTCACGCGAGCAGTACTTC
>TRBJ2-1|TRBD2|.|TRBV5-1
CASSTGTSNNEQFF
TGCGCCAGCAGCACCGGGACTAGCAATAATGAGCAGTTCTTC
>TRBJ2-1|TRBD1|.|TRBV18
CASSPPTGGGYNEQFF
TGTGCCAGCTCACCGCCTACAGGGGGCGGGTACAATGAGCAGTTCTTC
>TRBJ2-7|.|.|TRBV4-1
CASSLSGWDPYEQYF
TGCGCCAGCAGCCTCAGCGGGTGGGATCCCTACGAGCAGTACTTC
>TRBJ2-3|.|.|TRBV29-1
CSVEDRGGTTDTQYF
TGCAGCGTTGAAGATCGCGGCGGGACCACAGATACGCAGTATTTT
>TRBJ2-3|TRBD2|.|TRBV10-3
CAISDSAGGANTQYF
TGTGCCATCAGTGATTCAGCGGGAGGAGCGAATACGCAGTATTTT
>TRBJ1-4|TRBD1|.|TRBV7-6
CASSYTGGDSLEKLFF
TGTGCCAGCAGTTATACGGGGGGGGACAGTCTTGAAAAACTGTTTTTT
>TRBJ2-7|.|once|TRBV19
CASSIGPGTSPEQYF
TGTGCCAGTAGTATAGGTCCCGGGACTTCTCCCGAGCAGTACTTC
>TRBJ2-1|.|.|TRBV2
CASSEDPSRFPSYNEQFF
TGTGCCAGCAGTGAAGACCCGAGCCGGTTCCCCTCCTACAATGAGCAGTTCTTC
>TRBJ2-6|TRBD1|.|TRBV19
CASSITLSTGAASGANVLTF
TGTGCCAGTAGCATCACTCTCTCGACAGGGGCAGCTTCTGGGGCCAACGTCCTGACTTTC
>TRBJ2-1|.|.|TRBV7-8
CASSLEWASNEQFF
TGTGCCAGCAGCTTAGAGTGGGCCTCCAATGAGCAGTTCTTC
>TRBJ1-6|.|few|TRBV28
CASSFPIRGVYNSPLHF
TGTGCCAGCAGTTTTCCCATCAGGGGTGTATATAATTCACCCCTCCACTTT
>TRBJ2-1|TRBD2|.|TRBV4-3
CASSQEGLAGVNEQFF
TGCGCCAGCAGCCAAGAGGGTCTAGCGGGAGTGAATGAGCAGTTCTTC
>TRBJ2-5|.|.|TRBV11-1
CASSLDGFGETQYF
TGTGCCAGCAGCTTAGACGGGTTCGGAGAGACCCAGTACTTC
>TRBJ2-7|TRBD1|.|TRBV6-6
CASSYSRDRVRDEQYF
TGTGCCAGCAGTTACTCGAGAGACAGGGTTCGGGACGAGCAGTACTTC
>TRBJ2-3|TRBD2|.|TRBV6-1
CASSALTSGSPDTQYF
TGTGCCAGCAGTGCCCTGACTAGCGGGAGCCCAGATACGCAGTATTTT
>TRBJ2-7|TRBD2|.|TRBV5-1
CASSQIAGGRNEQYF
TGCGCCAGCAGCCAGATAGCGGGAGGAAGAAACGAGCAGTACTTC
>TRBJ1-1|.|few|TRBV7-6
CASSRGEGGRNTEAFF
TGTGCCAGCAGCCGCGGAGAGGGGGGGAGGAACACTGAAGCTTTCTTT
>TRBJ2-7|TRBD1|.|TRBV27
CASSNRGWYEQYF
TGTGCCAGCAGTAACAGGGGGTGGTACGAGCAGTACTTC